The 8 T cell receptor beta chains given below trace back to one sample, sequenced in a study of T cells after yellow fever vaccination. TCRdb re-called the 5' RACE reads through MiXCR, storing one row per CDR3 protein. The sample consists of around 600,000 distinct CDR3 sequences, 9% to 15% of them appearing once. Sequenced material: PBMCs, taken on the day of the yellow fever booster vaccination. The source of these receptors is a man aged 25-40 years who received the YFV17D yellow fever vaccine.

This clonotype was seen ten or more times. This sequence joins TRBV27 and TRBJ1-2, with D perhaps matching TRBD1 (5 bases). The germline V gene has CDR1 MNHEY and CDR2 SMNVEV (reference sequence). The CDR3 covers 15 residues. V lost 2 bases and J lost 5, with 15 bases in between. Here the CDR3 DNA reads TGTGCCAGCAGTTTAAGAAGGGGAATCCTGTATGGCTACACCTTC. Encoded protein: CASSLRRGILYGYTF.

This clonotype was recorded at least ten times. V is TRBV7-2 and J is TRBJ2-3; D ambiguous. The germline V gene has CDR1 SGHTA and CDR2 FQGNSA. The CDR3 has 15 amino acids. Trimming cost V 1 base and J 3 bases, with 11 bases left between them. This chain's CDR3 is CASSLEPPMTDTQYF. As DNA, the CDR3 is TGTGCCAGCAGCTTAGAACCCCCTATGACAGATACGCAGTATTTT.

The chain links TRBV29-1 to TRBJ2-7; TRBD2 is a possible D gene (7 bases). The V gene lost 0 bases and the J gene lost 3 bases, with 12 bases spanning the gap. The CDR3 is 14 residues long. From germline, CDR1 is SQVTM and CDR2 ANQGSEA. CDR3 residues: CSVEESRGGYEQYF. CDR3 sequence (DNA): TGCAGCGTTGAAGAATCAAGGGGGGGCTACGAGCAGTACTTC.

This clonotype was found a few times. The CDR3 sequence is CASTIAGERYEQYF. As DNA, the CDR3 is TGTGCCAGCACCATAGCGGGAGAGCGGTACGAGCAGTACTTC. The rearrangement uses TRBV6-2 or TRBV6-3 and TRBJ2-7; 9 bases align to TRBD2. Germline V gene data show CDR1 as MNHEY and CDR2 as SVGEGT. V shed 7 bases and J 4 bases; nucleotides not matched to a gene: 8. The CDR3 consists of 14 residues.

This rearrangement joins TRBV5-1 to TRBJ2-2; no firm D call. Germline lookup yields CDR1 SGHRS and CDR2 YFSETQ. V lost 4 bases to trimming and J lost 2 bases, with 9 bases between them. The CDR3 spans 14 residues. The CDR3 DNA is TGCGCCAGCAGCCATAGTACAAACACCGGGGAGCTGTTTTTT. This codes for CASSHSTNTGELFF.

This clonotype was counted only a few times. This sequence joins TRBV6-5 and TRBJ1-3, with no clear D. This CDR3 spans 18 amino acids. V was cut by 0 bases and J by 0 bases, with 15 bases left in between. CDR1 is MNHEY, CDR2 SVGAGI, per germline. The CDR3 nucleotides are TGTGCCAGCAGTTACTCCATTCCAGGACGGGGCTCTGGAAACACCATATATTTT. Protein product: CASSYSIPGRGSGNTIYF.

The chain uses TRBV18 and TRBJ1-4; tentatively, D is TRBD1 (6 bases). With 6 bases removed from V and 7 bases from J, the gap between germline ends came to 18 bases. CDR1 is KGHSH and CDR2 is LQKENI in the germline V gene. This CDR3 contains 15 residues. Here the CDR3 reads CASSPNRADREKLFF. In DNA, the CDR3 is TGTGCCAGCTCGCCAAACAGGGCGGATCGTGAAAAACTGTTTTTT. The entire variable domain, with the rest obtained from reference TRBV18 and TRBJ1-4, is as follows: NAGVMQNPRHLVRRRGQEARLRCSPMKGHSHVYWYRQLPEEGLKFMVYLQKENIIDESGMPKERFSAEFPKEGPSILRIQQVVRGDSAAYFCASSPNRADREKLFFGSGTQLSVL.

This clonotype showed up just once. The chain is built from TRBV6-5 and TRBJ2-3; a weak D match, TRBD1 (6 bases). Germline CDR1 is MNHEY and CDR2 is SVGAGI. CDR3 length equals 16 residues. The CDR3 sequence is CACQQLGDKFTDTQYF. In DNA, the CDR3 is TGTGCTTGCCAGCAGTTAGGGGACAAGTTTACAGATACGCAGTATTTT.